This TCR beta chain stems from a study of cytomegalovirus exposure and HLA in healthy donors. Study-wide results and caveats: Researchers catalogued roughly 170 TCR beta chains as cytomegalovirus-associated. Analysis performed later found more than 15,000 TCR beta sequences associated with HLA alleles at 0.05 false discovery rate. Later analysis identified several of the most significant clusters that appeared linked to common viral pathogens. Sequencing probably produced one cluster of sequence variants that were highly shared.

PCR amplification relied on 60 Vbeta primers (plus 13 Jbeta primers). Profiled with immunoSEQ multiplex PCR; TCRdb holds only in-frame clones, not every one. This sample has 160,000 or so clones, with roughly 80% found just once. CDR1 and CDR2 (germline): ENHRY, SYGVKD. The ends lost 4 bases at V and 2 bases at J; junction bases unmatched: 7. The CDR3 is 15 residues long. This clone was seen a few times. What it recognizes is unknown. This chain uses TRBV10-3 with TRBJ1-2, with TRBD1 matching 7 bases. Sequences were obtained from PBMCs. The clonotype originates from a woman in her twenties or thirties in good health and CMV-seropositive. The CDR3 DNA is TGTGCCATCAGTGGGGGGGACAGCCTAAACTATGGCTACACCTTC. This sequence encodes CAISGGDSLNYGYTF.